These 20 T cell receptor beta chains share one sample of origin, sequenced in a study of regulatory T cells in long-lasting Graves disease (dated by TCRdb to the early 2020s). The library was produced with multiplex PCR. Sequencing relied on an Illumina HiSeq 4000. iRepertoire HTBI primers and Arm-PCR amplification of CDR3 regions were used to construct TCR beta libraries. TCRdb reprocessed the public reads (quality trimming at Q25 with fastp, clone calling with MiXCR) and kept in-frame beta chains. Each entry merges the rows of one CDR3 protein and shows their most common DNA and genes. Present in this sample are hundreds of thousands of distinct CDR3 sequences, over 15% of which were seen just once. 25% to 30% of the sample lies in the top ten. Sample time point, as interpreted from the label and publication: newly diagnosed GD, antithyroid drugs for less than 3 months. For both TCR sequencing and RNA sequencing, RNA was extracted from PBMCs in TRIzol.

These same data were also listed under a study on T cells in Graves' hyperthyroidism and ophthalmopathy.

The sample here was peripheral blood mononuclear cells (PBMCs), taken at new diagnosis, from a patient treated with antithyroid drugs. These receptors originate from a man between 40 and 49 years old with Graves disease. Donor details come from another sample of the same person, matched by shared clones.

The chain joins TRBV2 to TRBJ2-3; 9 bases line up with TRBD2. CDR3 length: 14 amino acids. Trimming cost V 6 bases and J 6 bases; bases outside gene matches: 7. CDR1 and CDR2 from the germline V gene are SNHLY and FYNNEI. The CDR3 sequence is CASRRSGGGDTQYF. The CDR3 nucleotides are TGTGCCAGCAGACGTAGCGGGGGTGGTGATACGCAGTATTTT.

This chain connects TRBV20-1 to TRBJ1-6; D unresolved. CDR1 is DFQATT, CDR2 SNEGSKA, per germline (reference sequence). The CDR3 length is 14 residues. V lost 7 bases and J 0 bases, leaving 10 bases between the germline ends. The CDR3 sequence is CSVSGSSYNSPLHF. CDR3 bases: TGCAGTGTGAGCGGGAGCTCCTATAATTCACCCCTCCACTTT.

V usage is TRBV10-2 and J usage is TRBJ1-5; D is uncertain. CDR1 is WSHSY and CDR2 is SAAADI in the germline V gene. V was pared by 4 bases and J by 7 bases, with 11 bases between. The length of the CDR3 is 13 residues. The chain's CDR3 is CASSGAGGQPQHF. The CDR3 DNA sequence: TGCGCCAGCAGTGGGGCCGGAGGACAGCCCCAGCATTTT.

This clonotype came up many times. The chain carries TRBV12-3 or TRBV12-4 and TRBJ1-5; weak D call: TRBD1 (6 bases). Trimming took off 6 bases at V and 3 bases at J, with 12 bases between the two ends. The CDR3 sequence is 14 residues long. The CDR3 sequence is CASRAGGLNQPQHF. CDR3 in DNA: TGTGCCAGCAGAGCGGGGGGGCTCAATCAGCCCCAGCATTTT.

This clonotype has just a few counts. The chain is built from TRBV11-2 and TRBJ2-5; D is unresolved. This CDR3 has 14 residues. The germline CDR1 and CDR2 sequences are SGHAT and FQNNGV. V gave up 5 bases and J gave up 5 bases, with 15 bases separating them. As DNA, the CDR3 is TGTGCCAGCAGCCCAGGACCTGAAGTGGAGACCCAGTACTTC. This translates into CASSPGPEVETQYF.

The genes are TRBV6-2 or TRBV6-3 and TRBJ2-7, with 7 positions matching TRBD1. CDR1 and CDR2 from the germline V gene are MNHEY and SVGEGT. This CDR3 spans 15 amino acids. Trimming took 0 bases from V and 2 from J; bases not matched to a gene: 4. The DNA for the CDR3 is TGTGCCAGCAGTTACTCAATGGGACAGACCTACGAGCAGTACTTC. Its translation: CASSYSMGQTYEQYF.

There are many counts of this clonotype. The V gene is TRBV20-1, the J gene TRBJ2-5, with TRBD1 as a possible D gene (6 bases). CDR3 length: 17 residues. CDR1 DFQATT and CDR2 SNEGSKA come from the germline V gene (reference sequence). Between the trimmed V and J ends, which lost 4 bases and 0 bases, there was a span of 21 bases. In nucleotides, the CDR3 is TGCAGTGCTAACCTATACAGGGCACCGGGGTACCAAGAGACCCAGTACTTC. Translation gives CSANLYRAPGYQETQYF.

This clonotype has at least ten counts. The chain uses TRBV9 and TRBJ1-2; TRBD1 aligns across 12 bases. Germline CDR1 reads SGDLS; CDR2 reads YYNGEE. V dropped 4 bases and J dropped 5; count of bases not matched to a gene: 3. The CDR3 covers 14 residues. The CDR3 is CASSPGQGAYGYTF. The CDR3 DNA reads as TGTGCCAGCAGCCCGGGACAGGGGGCATATGGCTACACCTTC.

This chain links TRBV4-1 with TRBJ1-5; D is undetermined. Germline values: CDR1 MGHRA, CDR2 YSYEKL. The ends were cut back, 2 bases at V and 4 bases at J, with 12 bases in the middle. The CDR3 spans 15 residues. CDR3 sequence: CASSQLSLGNQPQHF. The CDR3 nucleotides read TGCGCCAGCAGCCAATTAAGTCTAGGGAATCAGCCCCAGCATTTT.

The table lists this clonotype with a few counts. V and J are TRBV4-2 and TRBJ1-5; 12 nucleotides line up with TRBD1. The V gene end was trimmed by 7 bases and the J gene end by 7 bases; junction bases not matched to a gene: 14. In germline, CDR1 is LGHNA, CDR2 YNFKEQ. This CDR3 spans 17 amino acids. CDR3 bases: TGTGCCAGCACCTTAGGGGCGGGACAGGGGGCTCACCAGCCCCAGCATTTT. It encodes CASTLGAGQGAHQPQHF.

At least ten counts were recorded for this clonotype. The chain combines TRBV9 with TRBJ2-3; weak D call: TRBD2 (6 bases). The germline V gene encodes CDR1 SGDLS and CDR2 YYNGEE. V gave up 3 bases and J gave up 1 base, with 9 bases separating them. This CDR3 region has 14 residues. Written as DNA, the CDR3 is TGTGCCAGCAGCGAGGTAGCGGGCACAGATACGCAGTATTTT. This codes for CASSEVAGTDTQYF.

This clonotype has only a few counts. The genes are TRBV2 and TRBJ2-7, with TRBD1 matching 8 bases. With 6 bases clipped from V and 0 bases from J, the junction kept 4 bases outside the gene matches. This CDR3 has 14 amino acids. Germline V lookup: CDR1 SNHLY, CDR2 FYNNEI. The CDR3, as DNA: TGTGCCAGCAGAGCTACAGGGGGCTCCTACGAGCAGTACTTC. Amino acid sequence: CASRATGGSYEQYF.

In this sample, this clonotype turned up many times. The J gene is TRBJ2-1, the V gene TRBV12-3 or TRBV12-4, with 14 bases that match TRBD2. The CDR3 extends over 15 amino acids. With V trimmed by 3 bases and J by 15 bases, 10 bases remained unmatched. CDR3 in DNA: TGTGCCAGCAGTTTGGGGACTAGCGGGGGCCATCTACGGTTCTTC. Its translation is CASSLGTSGGHLRFF.

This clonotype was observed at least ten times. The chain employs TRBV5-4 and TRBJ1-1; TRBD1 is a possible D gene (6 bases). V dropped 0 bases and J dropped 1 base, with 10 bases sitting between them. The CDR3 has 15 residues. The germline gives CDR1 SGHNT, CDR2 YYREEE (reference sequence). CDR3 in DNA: TGTGCCAGCAGCTTGGCGGACAGACGGAACACTGAAGCTTTCTTT. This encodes CASSLADRRNTEAFF.

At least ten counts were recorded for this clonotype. CDR3 protein: CASYTGSSEQFF. In DNA form, the CDR3 reads TGTGCCAGCTATACAGGGTCCAGTGAGCAGTTCTTC. The chain carries TRBV27 and TRBJ2-1; weak D call: TRBD1 (6 bases). Trimming shortened V by 8 bases and J by 9 bases, and 14 bases separated the two germline ends. Germline CDR1 reads MNHEY; CDR2 reads SMNVEV (reference sequence). The CDR3 covers 12 residues.

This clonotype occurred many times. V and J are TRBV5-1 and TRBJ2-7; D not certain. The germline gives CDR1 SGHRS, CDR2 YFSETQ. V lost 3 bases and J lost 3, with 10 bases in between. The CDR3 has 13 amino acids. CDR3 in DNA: TGCGCCAGCAGCTCCCCCGAGGTCTACGAGCAGTACTTC. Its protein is CASSSPEVYEQYF.

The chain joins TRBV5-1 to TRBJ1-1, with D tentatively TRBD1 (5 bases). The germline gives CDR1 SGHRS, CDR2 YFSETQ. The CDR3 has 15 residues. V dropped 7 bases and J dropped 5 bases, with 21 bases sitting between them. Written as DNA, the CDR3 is TGCGCCAGCGGAACAGGACACTCGACGGGAACTGAAGCTTTCTTT. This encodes CASGTGHSTGTEAFF.

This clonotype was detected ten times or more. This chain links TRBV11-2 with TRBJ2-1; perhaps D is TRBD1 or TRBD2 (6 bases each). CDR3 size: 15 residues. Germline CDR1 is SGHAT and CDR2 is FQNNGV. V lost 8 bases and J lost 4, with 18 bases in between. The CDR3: CASSLKGGQYNEQFF. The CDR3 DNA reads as TGTGCCAGCTCTCTAAAGGGGGGCCAATACAATGAGCAGTTCTTC. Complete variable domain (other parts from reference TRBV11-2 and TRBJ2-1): EAGVAQSPRYKIIEKRQSVAFWCNPISGHATLYWYQQILGQGPKLLIQFQNNGVVDDSQLPKDRFSAERLKGVDSTLKIQPAKLEDSAVYLCASSLKGGQYNEQFFGPGTRLTVL.

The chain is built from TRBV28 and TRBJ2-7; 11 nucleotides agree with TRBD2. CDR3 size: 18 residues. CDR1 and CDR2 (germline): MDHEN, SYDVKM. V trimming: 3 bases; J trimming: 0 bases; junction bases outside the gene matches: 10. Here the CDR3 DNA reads TGTGCCAGCAGTTTCACACCGGGACTAGCGGTTACCTCCTACGAGCAGTACTTC. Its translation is CASSFTPGLAVTSYEQYF.

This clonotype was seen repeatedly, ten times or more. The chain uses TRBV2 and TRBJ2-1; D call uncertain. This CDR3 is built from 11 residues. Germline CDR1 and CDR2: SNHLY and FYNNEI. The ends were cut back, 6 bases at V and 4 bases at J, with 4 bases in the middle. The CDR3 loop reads CASRQYNEQFF. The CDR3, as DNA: TGTGCCAGCAGACAGTACAATGAGCAGTTCTTC.